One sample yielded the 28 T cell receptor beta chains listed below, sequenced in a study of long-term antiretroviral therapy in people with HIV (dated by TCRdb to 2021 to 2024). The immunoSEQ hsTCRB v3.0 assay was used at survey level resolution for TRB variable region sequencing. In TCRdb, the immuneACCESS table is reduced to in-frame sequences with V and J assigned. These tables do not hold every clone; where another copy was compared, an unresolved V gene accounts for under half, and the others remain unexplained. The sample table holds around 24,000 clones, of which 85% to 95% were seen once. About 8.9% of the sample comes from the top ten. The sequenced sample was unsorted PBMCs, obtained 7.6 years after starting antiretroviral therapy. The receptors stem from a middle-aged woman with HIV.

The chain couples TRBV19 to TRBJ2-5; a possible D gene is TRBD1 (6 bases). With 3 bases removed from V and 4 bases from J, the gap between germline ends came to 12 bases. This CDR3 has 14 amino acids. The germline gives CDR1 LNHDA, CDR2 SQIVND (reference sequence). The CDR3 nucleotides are TGTGCCAGTAGTATTAAGGTCAGGGGAGAGACCCAGTACTTC. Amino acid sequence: CASSIKVRGETQYF.

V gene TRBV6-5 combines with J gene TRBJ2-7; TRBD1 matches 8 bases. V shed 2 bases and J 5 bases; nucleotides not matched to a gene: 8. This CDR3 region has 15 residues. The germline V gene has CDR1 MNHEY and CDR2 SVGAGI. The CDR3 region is CASSYDAGQADEQYF. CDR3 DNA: TGTGCCAGCAGTTACGACGCGGGACAGGCGGACGAGCAGTACTTC.

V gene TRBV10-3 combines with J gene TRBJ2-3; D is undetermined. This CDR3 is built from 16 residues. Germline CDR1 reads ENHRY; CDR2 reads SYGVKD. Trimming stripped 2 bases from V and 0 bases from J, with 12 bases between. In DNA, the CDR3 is TGTGCCATCAGTGAGCCTCCAAAGACTAGCACAGATACGCAGTATTTT. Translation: CAISEPPKTSTDTQYF.

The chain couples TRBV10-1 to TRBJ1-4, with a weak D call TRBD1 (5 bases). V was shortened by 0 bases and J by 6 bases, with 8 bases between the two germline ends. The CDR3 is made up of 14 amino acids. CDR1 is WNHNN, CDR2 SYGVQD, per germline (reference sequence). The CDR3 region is CASSESTRDEKLFF. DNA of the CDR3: TGCGCCAGCAGTGAGTCGACCAGGGATGAAAAACTGTTTTTT.

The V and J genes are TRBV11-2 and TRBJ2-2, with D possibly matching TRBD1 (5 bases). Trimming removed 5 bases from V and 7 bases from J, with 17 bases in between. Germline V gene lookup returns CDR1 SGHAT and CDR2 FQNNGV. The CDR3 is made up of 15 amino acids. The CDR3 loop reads CASSPRRDSSGELFF. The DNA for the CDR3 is TGTGCCAGCAGCCCCCGCAGGGATTCGAGCGGGGAGCTGTTTTTT.

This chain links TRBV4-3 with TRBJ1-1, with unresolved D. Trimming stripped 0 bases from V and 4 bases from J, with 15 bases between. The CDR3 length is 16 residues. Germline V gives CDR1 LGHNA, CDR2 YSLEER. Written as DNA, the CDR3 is TGCGCCAGCAGCCAAGAGGGTACGGGGATCGGCACTGAAGCTTTCTTT. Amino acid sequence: CASSQEGTGIGTEAFF.

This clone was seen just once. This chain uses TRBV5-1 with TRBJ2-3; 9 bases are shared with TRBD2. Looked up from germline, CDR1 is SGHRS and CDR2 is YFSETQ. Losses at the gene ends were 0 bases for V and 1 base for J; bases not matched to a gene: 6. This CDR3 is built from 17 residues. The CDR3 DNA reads TGCGCCAGCAGCTTGGGATTAGCGGGGGAGCGCACAGATACGCAGTATTTT. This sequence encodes CASSLGLAGERTDTQYF.

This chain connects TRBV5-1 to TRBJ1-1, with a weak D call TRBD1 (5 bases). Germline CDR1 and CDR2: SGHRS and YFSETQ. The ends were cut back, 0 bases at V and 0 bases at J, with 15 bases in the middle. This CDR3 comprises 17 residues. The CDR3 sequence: CASSLGTRLEMNTEAFF. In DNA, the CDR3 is TGCGCCAGCAGCTTGGGGACACGGCTCGAGATGAACACTGAAGCTTTCTTT.

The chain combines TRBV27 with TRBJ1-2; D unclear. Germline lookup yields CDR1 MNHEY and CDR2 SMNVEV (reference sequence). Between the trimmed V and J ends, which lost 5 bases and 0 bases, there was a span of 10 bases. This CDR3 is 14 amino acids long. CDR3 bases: TGTGCCAGCAGTCCCTGGGGTGCTAACTATGGCTACACCTTC. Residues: CASSPWGANYGYTF.

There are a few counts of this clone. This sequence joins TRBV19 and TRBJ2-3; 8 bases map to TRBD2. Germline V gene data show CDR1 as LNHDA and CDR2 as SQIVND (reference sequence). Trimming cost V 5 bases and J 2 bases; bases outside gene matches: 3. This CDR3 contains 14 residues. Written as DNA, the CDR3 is TGTGCCAGTAGTTTTAGCGGGGACACAGATACGCAGTATTTT. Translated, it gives CASSFSGDTDTQYF.

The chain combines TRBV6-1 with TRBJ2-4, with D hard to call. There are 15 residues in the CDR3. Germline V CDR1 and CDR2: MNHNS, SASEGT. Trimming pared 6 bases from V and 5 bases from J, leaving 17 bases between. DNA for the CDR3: TGTGCCAGCAGAGCCGGGCTTGAAGGCGAAAACATTCAGTACTTC. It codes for CASRAGLEGENIQYF.

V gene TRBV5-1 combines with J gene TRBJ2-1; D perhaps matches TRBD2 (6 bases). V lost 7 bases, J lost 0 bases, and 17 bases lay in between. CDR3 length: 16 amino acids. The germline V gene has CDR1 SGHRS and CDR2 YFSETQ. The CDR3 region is CASFISDGSSYNEQFF. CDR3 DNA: TGCGCCAGCTTTATCTCTGACGGGAGCTCCTACAATGAGCAGTTCTTC.

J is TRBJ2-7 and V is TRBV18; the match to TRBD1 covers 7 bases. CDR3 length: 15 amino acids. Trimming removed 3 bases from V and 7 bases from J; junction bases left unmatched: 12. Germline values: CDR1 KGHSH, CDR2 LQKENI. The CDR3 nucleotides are TGTGCCAGCTCACCTAGGGGGCTGGTGTCGGGGGAGCAGTACTTC. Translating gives CASSPRGLVSGEQYF.

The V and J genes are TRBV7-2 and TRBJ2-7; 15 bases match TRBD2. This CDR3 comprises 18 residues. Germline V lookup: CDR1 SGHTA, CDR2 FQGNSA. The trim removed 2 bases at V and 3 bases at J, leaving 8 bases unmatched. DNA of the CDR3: TGTGCCAGCAGCTTACGACCCTGGACTAGCGGGGGGGGCTACGAGCAGTACTTC. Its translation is CASSLRPWTSGGGYEQYF.

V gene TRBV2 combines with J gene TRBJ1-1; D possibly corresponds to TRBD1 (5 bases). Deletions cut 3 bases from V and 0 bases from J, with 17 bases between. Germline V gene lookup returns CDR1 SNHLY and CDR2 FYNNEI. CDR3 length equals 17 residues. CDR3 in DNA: TGTGCCAGCAGTGAGGGGTCGTTGGCAGGGCTGAACACTGAAGCTTTCTTT. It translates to CASSEGSLAGLNTEAFF.

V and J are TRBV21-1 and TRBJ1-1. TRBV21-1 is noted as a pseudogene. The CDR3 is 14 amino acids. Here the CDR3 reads CASSTGRMDTEAFF. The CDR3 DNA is TGTGCCAGCAGCACGGGACGCATGGACACTGAAGCTTTCTTT.

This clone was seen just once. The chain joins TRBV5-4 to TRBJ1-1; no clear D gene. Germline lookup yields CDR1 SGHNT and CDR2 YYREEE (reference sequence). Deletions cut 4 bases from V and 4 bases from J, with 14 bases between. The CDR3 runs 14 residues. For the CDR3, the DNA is TGTGCCAGCAGCCCTGACCCCCGGACCACTGAAGCTTTCTTT. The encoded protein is CASSPDPRTTEAFF.

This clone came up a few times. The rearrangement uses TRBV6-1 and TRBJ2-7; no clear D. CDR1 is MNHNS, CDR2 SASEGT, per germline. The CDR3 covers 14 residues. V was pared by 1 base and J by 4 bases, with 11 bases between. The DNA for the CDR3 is TGTGCCAGCAGTGAAGGGTGGGCGCGGTACGAGCAGTACTTC. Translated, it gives CASSEGWARYEQYF.

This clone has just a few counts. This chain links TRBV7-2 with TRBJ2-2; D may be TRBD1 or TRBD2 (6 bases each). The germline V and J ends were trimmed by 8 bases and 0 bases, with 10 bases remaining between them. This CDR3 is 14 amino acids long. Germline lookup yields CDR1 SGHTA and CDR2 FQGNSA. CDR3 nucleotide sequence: TGTGCCAGCCGGGGGCCAACGAACACCGGGGAGCTGTTTTTT. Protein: CASRGPTNTGELFF.

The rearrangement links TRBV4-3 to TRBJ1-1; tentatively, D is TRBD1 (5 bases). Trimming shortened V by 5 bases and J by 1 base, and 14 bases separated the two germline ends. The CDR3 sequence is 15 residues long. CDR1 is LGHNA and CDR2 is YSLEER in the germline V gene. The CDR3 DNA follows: TGCGCCAGCAGCGCCCGGGACCTTTCGAACACTGAAGCTTTCTTT. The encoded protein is CASSARDLSNTEAFF.

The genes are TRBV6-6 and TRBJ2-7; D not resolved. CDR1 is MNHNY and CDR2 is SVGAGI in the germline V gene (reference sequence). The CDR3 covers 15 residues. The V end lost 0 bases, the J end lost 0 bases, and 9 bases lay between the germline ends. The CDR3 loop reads CASSYSVESSYEQYF. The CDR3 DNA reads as TGTGCCAGCAGTTACTCAGTGGAGAGCTCCTACGAGCAGTACTTC.

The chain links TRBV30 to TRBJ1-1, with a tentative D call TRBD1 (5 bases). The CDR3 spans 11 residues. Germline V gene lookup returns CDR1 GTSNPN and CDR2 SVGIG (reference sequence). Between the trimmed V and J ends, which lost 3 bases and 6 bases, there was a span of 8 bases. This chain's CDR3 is CAWSQQAEAFF. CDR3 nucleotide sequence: TGTGCCTGGAGCCAACAGGCTGAAGCTTTCTTT.

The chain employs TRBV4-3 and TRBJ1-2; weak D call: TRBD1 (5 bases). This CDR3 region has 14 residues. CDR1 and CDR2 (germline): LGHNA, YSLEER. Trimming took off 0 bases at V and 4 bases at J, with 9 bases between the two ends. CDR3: CASSQETRGYGYTF. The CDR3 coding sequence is TGCGCCAGCAGCCAAGAAACGAGGGGCTATGGCTACACCTTC.

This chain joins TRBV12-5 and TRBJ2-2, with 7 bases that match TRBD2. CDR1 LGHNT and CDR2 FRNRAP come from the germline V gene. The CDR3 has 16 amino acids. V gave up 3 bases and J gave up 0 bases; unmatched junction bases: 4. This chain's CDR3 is CASGFPGGSNTGELFF. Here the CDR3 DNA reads TGTGCTAGTGGTTTCCCGGGGGGTTCGAACACCGGGGAGCTGTTTTTT.

The CDR3 here is CASSLGRATYEQYF. The CDR3 DNA is TGTGCCAGCAGTCTAGGTCGAGCCACCTACGAGCAGTACTTC. V gene TRBV2 combines with J gene TRBJ2-7; no definite D call. The length of the CDR3 is 14 residues. Germline CDR1 is SNHLY and CDR2 is FYNNEI. Trimming left V 5 bases short and J 2 bases short, with 13 bases between.

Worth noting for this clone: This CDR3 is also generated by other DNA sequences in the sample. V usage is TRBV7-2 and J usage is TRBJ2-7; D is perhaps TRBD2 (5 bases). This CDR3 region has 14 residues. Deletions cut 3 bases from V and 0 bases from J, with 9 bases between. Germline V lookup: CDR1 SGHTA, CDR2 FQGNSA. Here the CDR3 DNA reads TGTGCCAGCAGCTTGACTGGGAGCTCCTACGAGCAGTACTTC. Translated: CASSLTGSSYEQYF.

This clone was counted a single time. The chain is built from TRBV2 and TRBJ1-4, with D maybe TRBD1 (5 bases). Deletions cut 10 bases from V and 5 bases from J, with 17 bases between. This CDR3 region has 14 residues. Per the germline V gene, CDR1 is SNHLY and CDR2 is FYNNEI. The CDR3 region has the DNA TGTGCCATCTCCCCCGGGGGTGTAAATGAAAAACTGTTTTTT. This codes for CAISPGGVNEKLFF.

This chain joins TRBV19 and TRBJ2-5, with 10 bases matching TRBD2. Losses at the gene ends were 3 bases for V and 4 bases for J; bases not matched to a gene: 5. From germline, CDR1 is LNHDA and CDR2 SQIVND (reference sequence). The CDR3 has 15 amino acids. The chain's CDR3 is CASSIPSGGIETQYF. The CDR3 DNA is TGTGCCAGTAGTATCCCTAGCGGGGGAATAGAGACCCAGTACTTC.